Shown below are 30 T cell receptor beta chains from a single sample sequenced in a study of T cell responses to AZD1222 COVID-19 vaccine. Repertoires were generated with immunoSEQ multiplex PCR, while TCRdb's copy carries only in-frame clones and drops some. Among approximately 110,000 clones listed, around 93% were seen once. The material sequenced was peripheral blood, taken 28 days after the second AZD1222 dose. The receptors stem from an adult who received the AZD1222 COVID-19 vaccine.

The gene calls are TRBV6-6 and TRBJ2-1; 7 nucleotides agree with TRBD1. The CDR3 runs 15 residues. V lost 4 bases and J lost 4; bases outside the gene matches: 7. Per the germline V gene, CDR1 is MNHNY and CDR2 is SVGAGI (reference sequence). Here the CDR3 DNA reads TGTGCCAGCAGTTCCCGAGGGACAGTTTACAATGAGCAGTTCTTC. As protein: CASSSRGTVYNEQFF.

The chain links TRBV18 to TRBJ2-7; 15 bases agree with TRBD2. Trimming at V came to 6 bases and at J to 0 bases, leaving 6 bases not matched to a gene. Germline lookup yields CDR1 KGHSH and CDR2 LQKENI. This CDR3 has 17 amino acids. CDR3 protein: CASSPGLAGGLSYEQYF. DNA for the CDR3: TGTGCCAGCTCCCCGGGACTAGCGGGAGGCCTCTCCTACGAGCAGTACTTC.

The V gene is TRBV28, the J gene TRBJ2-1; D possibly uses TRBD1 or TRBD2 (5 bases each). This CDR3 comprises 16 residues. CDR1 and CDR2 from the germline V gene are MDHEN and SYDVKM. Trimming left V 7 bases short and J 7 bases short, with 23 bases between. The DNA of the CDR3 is TGTGCCAGCAACCAGTGGGACCAAGGCCCTCGTAATGAGCAGTTCTTC. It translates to CASNQWDQGPRNEQFF.

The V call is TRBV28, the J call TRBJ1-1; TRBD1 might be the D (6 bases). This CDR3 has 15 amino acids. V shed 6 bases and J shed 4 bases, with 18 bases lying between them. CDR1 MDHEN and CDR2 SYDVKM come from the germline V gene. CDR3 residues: CASRGAGDVVTEAFF. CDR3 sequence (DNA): TGTGCCAGCAGGGGGGCAGGGGACGTGGTCACTGAAGCTTTCTTT.

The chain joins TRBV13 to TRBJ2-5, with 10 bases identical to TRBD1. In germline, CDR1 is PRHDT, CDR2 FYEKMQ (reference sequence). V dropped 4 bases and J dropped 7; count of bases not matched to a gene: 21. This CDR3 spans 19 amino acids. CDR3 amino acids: CASSSGTGEFQGSKRTQYF. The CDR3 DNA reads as TGTGCCAGCAGCTCCGGGACAGGGGAATTCCAAGGATCTAAGAGGACCCAGTACTTC. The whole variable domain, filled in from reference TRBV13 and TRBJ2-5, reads AAGVIQSPRHLIKEKRETATLKCYPIPRHDTVYWYQQGPGQDPQFLISFYEKMQSDKGSIPDRFSAQQFSDYHSELNMSSLELGDSALYFCASSSGTGEFQGSKRTQYFGPGTRLLVL.

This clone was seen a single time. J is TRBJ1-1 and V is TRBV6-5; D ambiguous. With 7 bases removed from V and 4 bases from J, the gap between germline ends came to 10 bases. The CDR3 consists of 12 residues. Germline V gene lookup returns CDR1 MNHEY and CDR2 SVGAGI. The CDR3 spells CASIRGRTEAFF. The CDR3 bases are TGTGCCAGCATACGGGGTCGCACTGAAGCTTTCTTT.

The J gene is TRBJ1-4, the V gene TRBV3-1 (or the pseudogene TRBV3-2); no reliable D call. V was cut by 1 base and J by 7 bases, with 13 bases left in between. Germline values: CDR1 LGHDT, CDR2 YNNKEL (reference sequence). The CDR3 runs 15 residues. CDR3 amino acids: CASSQGGRSAEKLFF. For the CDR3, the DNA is TGTGCCAGCAGCCAAGGGGGTCGGAGTGCTGAAAAACTGTTTTTT.

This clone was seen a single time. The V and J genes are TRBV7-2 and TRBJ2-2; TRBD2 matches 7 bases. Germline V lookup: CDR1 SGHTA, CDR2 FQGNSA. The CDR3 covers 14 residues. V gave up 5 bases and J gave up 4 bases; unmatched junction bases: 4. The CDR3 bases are TGTGCCAGCAGCAGGCGGGGGAGCACCGGGGAGCTGTTTTTT. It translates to CASSRRGSTGELFF. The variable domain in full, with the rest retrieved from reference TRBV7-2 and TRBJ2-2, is GAGVSQSPSNKVTEKGKDVELRCDPISGHTALYWYRQSLGQGLEFLIYFQGNSAPDKSGLPSDRFSAERTGGSVSTLTIQRTQQEDSAVYLCASSRRGSTGELFFGEGSRLTVL.

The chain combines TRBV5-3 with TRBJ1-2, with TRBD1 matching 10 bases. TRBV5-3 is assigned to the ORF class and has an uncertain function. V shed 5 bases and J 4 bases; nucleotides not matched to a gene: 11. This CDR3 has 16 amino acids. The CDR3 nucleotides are TGTGCCAGAAGGAAAGGGACAGGGGCCGACCTCTATGGCTACACCTTC. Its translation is CARRKGTGADLYGYTF.

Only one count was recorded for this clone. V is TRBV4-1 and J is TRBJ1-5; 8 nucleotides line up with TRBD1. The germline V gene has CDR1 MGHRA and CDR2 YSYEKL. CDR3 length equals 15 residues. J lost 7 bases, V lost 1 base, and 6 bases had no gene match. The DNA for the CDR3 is TGCGCCAGCAGCCAAGCCGGACAGGGCGGACAGCCCCAGCATTTT. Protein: CASSQAGQGGQPQHF.

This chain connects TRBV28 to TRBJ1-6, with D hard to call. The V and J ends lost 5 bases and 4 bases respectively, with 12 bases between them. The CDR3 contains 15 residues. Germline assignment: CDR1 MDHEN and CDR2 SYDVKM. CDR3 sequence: CASSPPTDYNSPLHF. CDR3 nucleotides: TGTGCCAGCAGTCCCCCGACGGATTATAATTCACCCCTCCACTTT.

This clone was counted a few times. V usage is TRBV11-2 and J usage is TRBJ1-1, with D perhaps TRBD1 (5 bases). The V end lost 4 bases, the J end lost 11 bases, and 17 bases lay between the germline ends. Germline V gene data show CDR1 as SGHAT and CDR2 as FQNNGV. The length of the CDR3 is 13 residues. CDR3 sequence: CASSSGGAAGAFF. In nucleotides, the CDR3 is TGTGCCAGCAGCTCGGGTGGGGCAGCCGGGGCTTTCTTT.

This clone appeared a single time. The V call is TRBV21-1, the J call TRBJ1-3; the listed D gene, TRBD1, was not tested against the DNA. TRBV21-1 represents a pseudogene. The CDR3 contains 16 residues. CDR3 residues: CASSKGTRFSGNTIYF. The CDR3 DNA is TGTGCCAGCAGCAAAGGGACACGATTCTCTGGAAACACCATATATTTT.

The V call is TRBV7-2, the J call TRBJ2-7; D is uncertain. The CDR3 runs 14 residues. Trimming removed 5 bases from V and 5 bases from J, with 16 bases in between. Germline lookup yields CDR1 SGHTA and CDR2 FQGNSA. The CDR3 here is CASSLSVGNNEQYF. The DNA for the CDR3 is TGTGCCAGCAGCCTTTCGGTAGGTAACAACGAGCAGTACTTC.

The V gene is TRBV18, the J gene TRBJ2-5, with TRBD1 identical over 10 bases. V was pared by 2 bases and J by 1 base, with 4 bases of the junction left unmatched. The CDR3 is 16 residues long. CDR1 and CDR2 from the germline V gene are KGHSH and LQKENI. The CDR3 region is CASSPRQGAAQETQYF. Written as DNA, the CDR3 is TGTGCCAGCTCACCAAGACAGGGGGCAGCCCAAGAGACCCAGTACTTC.

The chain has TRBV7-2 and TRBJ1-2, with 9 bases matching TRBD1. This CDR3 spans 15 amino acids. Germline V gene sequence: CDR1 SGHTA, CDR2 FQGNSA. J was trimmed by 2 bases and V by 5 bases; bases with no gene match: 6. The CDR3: CASSPAGQGNYGYTF. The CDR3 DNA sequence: TGTGCCAGCAGCCCCGCTGGACAGGGGAACTATGGCTACACCTTC.

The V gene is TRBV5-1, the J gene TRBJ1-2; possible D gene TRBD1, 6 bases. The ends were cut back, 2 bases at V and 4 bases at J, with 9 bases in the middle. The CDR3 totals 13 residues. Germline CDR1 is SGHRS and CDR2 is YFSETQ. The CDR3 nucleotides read TGCGCCAGCAGCTTAGGGGGAGGCTATGGCTACACCTTC. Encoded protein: CASSLGGGYGYTF.

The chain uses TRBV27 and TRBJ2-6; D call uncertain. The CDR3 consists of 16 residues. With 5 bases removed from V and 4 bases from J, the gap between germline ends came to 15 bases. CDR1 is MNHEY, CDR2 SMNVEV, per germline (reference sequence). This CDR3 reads CASSPLLISGANVLTF. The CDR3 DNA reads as TGTGCCAGCAGTCCACTATTGATTTCGGGGGCCAACGTCCTGACTTTC.

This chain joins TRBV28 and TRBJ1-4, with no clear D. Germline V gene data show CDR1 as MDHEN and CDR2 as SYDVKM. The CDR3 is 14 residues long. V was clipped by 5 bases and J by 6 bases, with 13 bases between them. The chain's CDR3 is CASSQGQEDEKLFF. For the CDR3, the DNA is TGTGCCAGCAGTCAAGGGCAAGAAGATGAAAAACTGTTTTTT.

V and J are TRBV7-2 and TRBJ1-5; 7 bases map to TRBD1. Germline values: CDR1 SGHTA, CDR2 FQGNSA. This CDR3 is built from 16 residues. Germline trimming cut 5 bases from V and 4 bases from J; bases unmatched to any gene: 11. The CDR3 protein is CASSPRQGLGNQPQHF. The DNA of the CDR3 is TGTGCCAGCAGCCCAAGACAGGGCTTGGGAAATCAGCCCCAGCATTTT.

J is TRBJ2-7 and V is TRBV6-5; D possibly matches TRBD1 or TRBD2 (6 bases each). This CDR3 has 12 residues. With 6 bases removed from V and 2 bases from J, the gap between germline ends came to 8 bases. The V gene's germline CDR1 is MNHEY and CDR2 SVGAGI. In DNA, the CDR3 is TGTGCCAGCAGGGAGGGGGCCTACGAGCAGTACTTC. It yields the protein CASREGAYEQYF.

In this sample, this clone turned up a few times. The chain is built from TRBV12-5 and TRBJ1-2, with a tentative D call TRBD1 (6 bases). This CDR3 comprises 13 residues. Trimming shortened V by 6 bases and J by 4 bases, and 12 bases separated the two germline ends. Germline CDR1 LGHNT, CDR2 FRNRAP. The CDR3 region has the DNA TGTGCTAGTGGACAGGGTTCGGGCTATGGCTACACCTTC. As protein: CASGQGSGYGYTF.

The CDR3 loop is CASSRLAQLSGNTIYF. DNA of the CDR3: TGTGCCAGCAGCCGCCTAGCCCAGCTCTCTGGAAACACCATATATTTT. This chain connects TRBV3-1 (or the pseudogene TRBV3-2) to TRBJ1-3; D call uncertain. CDR1 and CDR2 from the germline V gene are LGHDT and YNNKEL (reference sequence). V shed 4 bases and J shed 0 bases, with 13 bases lying between them. CDR3 size: 16 residues.

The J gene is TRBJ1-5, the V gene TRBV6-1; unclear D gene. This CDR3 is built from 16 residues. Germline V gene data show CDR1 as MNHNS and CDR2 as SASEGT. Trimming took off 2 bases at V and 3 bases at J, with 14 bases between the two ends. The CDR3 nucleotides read TGTGCCAGCAGTGAACGTGGAGGGCAGATCAATCAGCCCCAGCATTTT. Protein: CASSERGGQINQPQHF.

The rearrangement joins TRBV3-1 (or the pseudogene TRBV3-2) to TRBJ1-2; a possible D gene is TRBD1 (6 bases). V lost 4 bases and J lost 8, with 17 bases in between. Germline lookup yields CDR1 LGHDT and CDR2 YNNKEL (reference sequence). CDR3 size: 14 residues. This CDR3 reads CASSPLTGVEGYTF. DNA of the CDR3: TGTGCCAGCAGCCCCTTGACAGGAGTGGAGGGCTACACCTTC.

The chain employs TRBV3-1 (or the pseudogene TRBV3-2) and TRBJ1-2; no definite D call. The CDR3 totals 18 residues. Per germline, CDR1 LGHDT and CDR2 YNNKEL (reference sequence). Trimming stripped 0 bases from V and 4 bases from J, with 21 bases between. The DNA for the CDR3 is TGTGCCAGCAGCCAAGAAGCGGCCCATTACCTACCTGTCTATGGCTACACCTTC. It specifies CASSQEAAHYLPVYGYTF.

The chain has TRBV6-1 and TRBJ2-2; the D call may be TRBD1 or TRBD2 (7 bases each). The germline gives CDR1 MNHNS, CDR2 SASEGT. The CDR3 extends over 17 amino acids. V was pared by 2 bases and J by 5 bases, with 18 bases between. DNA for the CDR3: TGTGCCAGCAGTGAATTCCTGGCCCAGGGGGGGACCGGGGAGCTGTTTTTT. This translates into CASSEFLAQGGTGELFF.

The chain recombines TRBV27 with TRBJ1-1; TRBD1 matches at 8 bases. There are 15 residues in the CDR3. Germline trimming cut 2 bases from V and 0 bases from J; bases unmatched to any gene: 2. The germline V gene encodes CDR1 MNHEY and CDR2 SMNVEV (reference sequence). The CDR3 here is CASSLDRGMNTEAFF. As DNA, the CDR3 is TGTGCCAGCAGTTTAGACAGGGGAATGAACACTGAAGCTTTCTTT.

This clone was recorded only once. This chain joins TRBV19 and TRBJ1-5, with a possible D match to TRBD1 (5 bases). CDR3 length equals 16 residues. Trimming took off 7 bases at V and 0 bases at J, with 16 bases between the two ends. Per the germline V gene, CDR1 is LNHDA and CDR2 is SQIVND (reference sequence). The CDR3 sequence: CASNRHRIDSNQPQHF. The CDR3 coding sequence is TGTGCCAGTAATCGGCACAGGATTGATAGCAATCAGCCCCAGCATTTT.

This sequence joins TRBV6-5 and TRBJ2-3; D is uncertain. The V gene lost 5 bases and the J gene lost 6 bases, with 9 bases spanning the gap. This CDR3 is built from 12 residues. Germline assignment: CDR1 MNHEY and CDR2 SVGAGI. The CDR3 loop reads CASSNLFDTQYF. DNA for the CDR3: TGTGCCAGCAGTAACCTGTTTGATACGCAGTATTTT.